The present entry profiles one T cell receptor beta chain with its context. The antigen remains undetermined. Culture lasted under 13 days before CD4+ T cell isolation. This specimen comes from a study of vaccination effects on CD4 cells after COVID-19. Regarding the study as a whole: Clones that were induced by infection or by vaccine showed marked contraction late after vaccination.

The data were produced by immunoSEQ multiplex PCR, yet TCRdb's version contains in-frame clones alone and is incomplete. This table has around 35,000 clones, 65% to 85% appearing once. The CDR3 is made up of 17 amino acids. Germline trimming cut 5 bases from V and 2 bases from J; bases unmatched to any gene: 11. CDR1 is SGHTA, CDR2 FQGTGA, per germline. The V gene is TRBV7-3, the J gene TRBJ2-2; 7 positions match TRBD2. The sequencing used CD4+ T cells from PBMCs cultured without peptide, collected before COVID-19 vaccination. This clonotype originated in a human donor who received a COVID-19 vaccine. The CDR3 loop is CASSPHRTRSNTGELFF. CDR3 in DNA: TGTGCCAGCAGCCCTCACCGGACTAGGTCAAACACCGGGGAGCTGTTTTTT.